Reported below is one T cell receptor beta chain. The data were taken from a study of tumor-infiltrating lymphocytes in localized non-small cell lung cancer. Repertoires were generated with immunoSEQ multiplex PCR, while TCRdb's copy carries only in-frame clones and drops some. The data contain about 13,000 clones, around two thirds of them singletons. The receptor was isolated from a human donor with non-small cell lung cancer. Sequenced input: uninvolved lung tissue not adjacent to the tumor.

The CDR3 here is CASSQPTGYDEQFF. CDR3 sequence (DNA): TGTGCCAGCAGCCAACCGACTGGTTACGATGAGCAGTTCTTC. The chain links TRBV4-2 to TRBJ2-1; unclear D gene. CDR3 length: 14 residues. The germline gives CDR1 LGHNA, CDR2 YNFKEQ. Trimming took off 2 bases at V and 8 bases at J, with 13 bases between the two ends.